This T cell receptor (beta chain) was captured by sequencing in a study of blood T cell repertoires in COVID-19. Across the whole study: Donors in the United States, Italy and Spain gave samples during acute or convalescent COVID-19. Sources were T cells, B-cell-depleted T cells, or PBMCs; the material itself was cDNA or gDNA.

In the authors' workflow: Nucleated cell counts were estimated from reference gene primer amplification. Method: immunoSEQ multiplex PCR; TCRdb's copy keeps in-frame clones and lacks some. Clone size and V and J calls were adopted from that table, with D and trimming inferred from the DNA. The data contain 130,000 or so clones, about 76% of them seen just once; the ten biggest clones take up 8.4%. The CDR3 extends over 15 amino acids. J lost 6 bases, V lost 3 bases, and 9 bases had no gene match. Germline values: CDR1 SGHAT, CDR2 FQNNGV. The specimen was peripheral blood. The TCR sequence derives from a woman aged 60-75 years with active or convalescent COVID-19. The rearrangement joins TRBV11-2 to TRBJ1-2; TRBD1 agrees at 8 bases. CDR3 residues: CASSFTGQGGNGYTF. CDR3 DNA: TGTGCCAGCAGCTTTACAGGACAGGGAGGAAATGGCTACACCTTC.